Each of the 30 T cell receptor beta chains below was sequenced from the same sample in a study of read filtering for tumor transcriptome and immune sequencing (dated by TCRdb to the early 2020s). TCRdb names Illumina HiSeq 4000 as the instrument used. TCR libraries were built from 300 to 450 ng RNA with the Immunoverse kit, using molecular barcoded adaptors covering alpha/delta and beta/gamma chains. TCRdb trimmed the raw reads at Q25, called clones with MiXCR and kept productive beta chains. Each record represents a unique CDR3 protein, reported with the most common genes and DNA among its rows. For this sample the table gives approximately 60,000 distinct CDR3 sequences, of which 20% to 25% were detected only once. The ten largest clones take up about 18% of the sample. Sequenced sample: a population of CD138-negative cells sorted from bone marrow. Sample cell subset or site, as interpreted from the label and publication: bone marrow mononuclear cells depleted of CD138+ plasma/myeloma cells by negative magnetic selection. The origin of the receptors is a donor aged 40 or over with multiple myeloma.

This clonotype turned up a few times. The chain links TRBV30 to TRBJ1-1; 8 bases line up with TRBD1. The V gene's germline CDR1 is GTSNPN and CDR2 SVGIG (reference sequence). The J segment lost 1 base and the V segment lost 4 bases, leaving 8 bases of the junction unmatched. CDR3 length: 15 amino acids. CDR3 in amino acids: CAWKEPGGRNTEAFF. The CDR3 nucleotides are TGTGCCTGGAAGGAGCCAGGGGGCAGGAACACTGAAGCTTTCTTT. Using reference TRBV30 and TRBJ1-1 for the parts outside the CDR3, the full variable domain is SQTIHQWPATLVQPVGSPLSLECTVEGTSNPNLYWYRQAAGRGLQLLFYSVGIGQISSEVPQNLSASRPQDRQFILSSKKLLLSDSGFYLCAWKEPGGRNTEAFFGQGTRLTVV.

In its sample, this clonotype was seen a few times. A single base separates this from a much larger clone, so it may be a read error. This likely comes from a read error, as the CDR3 has no conserved phenylalanine or tryptophan at its end. The rearrangement uses TRBV20-1 and TRBJ2-3, with 12 bases that match TRBD2. The germline CDR1 and CDR2 sequences are DFQATT and SNEGSKA (reference sequence). The length of the CDR3 is 16 residues. V shed 1 base and J 8 bases; nucleotides not matched to a gene: 10. The chain's CDR3 is CSARALGTSGFGTQYS. The CDR3 nucleotides are TGCAGTGCTAGAGCACTCGGGACTAGCGGGTTTGGTACGCAGTATTCT.

This clonotype was recorded at least ten times. The chain is built from TRBV28 and TRBJ2-2; 9 bases map to TRBD2. This CDR3 is 16 amino acids long. V lost 7 bases, J lost 7 bases, and 13 bases stayed unmatched. Germline CDR1 MDHEN, CDR2 SYDVKM. In nucleotides, the CDR3 is TGTGCCAGCACTCCCTATGGGCGGGGGGGTATCGGGGAGCTGTTTTTT. Encoded protein: CASTPYGRGGIGELFF. Looking up the rest from reference TRBV28 and TRBJ2-2 gives the full variable domain: DVKVTQSSRYLVKRTGEKVFLECVQDMDHENMFWYRQDPGLGLRLIYFSYDVKMKEKGDIPEGYSVSREKKERFSLILESASTNQTSMYLCASTPYGRGGIGELFFGEGSRLTVL.

This clonotype was counted ten times or more. This chain's CDR3 is CASSLGQGLGSGELFF. Here the CDR3 DNA reads TGTGCCAGCAGTCTTGGACAGGGGTTGGGGAGCGGGGAGCTGTTTTTT. The chain combines TRBV7-6 with TRBJ2-2; TRBD1 aligns across 9 bases. CDR3 size: 16 residues. Germline loops: CDR1 SGHVS, CDR2 FNYEAQ. J was trimmed by 7 bases and V by 6 bases; bases with no gene match: 12. The variable domain in full, completed from reference TRBV7-6 and TRBJ2-2, reads GAGVSQSPRYKVTKRGQDVALRCDPISGHVSLYWYRQALGQGPEFLTYFNYEAQQDKSGLPNDRFSAERPEGSISTLTIQRTEQRDSAMYRCASSLGQGLGSGELFFGEGSRLTVL.

This clonotype was seen repeatedly, ten times or more. The rearrangement joins TRBV12-3 or TRBV12-4 to TRBJ2-4, with no clear D. The ends were cut back, 8 bases at V and 1 base at J, with 9 bases in the middle. CDR3 length: 13 amino acids. The CDR3 sequence is CASQDGAKNIQYF. The CDR3 region has the DNA TGTGCCAGCCAGGACGGGGCCAAAAACATTCAGTACTTC.

For this clonotype: A much larger clone lies a single base off, so this may be a read error. Without the conserved terminal phenylalanine or tryptophan, this CDR3 likely stems from a read error. The chain links TRBV29-1 to TRBJ2-5; D call uncertain. CDR3 length: 13 residues. Germline V gene sequence: CDR1 SQVTM, CDR2 ANQGSEA. V shed 8 bases and J shed 4 bases, with 17 bases lying between them. This chain's CDR3 is CSSQVGSPETQYC. The DNA of the CDR3 is TGCAGCTCACAAGTCGGCTCCCCAGAGACCCAGTACTGC.

As concerns this clonotype: One base away lies a much larger clone, so this may be a sequencing read error. The rearrangement joins TRBV5-1 to TRBJ2-5; TRBD1 matches at 8 bases. The CDR3 sequence is 16 residues long. J lost 0 bases, V lost 4 bases, and 8 bases had no gene match. Germline V gene data show CDR1 as SGHRS and CDR2 as YFSETQ. Here the CDR3 DNA reads TGCGCCAGCAGCGCATCGACAGGGGCCAACCAAGAGACCCAGTACTTC. Encoded protein: CASSASTGANQETQYF.

Ten or more counts support this clonotype. The V gene is TRBV3-1, the J gene TRBJ2-5; D uncertain. The germline gives CDR1 LGHDT, CDR2 YNNKEL (reference sequence). The CDR3 length is 11 residues. The V and J ends lost 3 bases and 5 bases respectively, with 4 bases between them. The CDR3 protein is CASSQLETQYF. The CDR3 nucleotides read TGTGCCAGCAGCCAGTTGGAGACCCAGTACTTC.

This clonotype was seen many times. The V call is TRBV29-1, the J call TRBJ1-1; TRBD1 might be the D (5 bases). The V and J ends lost 4 bases and 7 bases respectively, with 16 bases between them. This CDR3 spans 13 amino acids. Germline lookup yields CDR1 SQVTM and CDR2 ANQGSEA. The CDR3 sequence is CSVGEGPYGEAFF. The CDR3 DNA reads as TGCAGCGTTGGGGAGGGGCCCTACGGTGAAGCTTTCTTT. The full variable domain, completed using reference TRBV29-1 and TRBJ1-1, is SAVISQKPSRDICQRGTSLTIQCQVDSQVTMMFWYRQQPGQSLTLIATANQGSEATYESGFVIDKFPISRPNLTFSTLTVSNMSPEDSSIYLCSVGEGPYGEAFFGQGTRLTVV.

This clonotype came up many times. This sequence joins TRBV28 and TRBJ2-2; 8 positions agree with TRBD1. Germline V gene data show CDR1 as MDHEN and CDR2 as SYDVKM. The CDR3 runs to 16 residues. J was trimmed by 2 bases and V by 8 bases; bases with no gene match: 10. CDR3: CASRPAGTGNTGELFF. The DNA of the CDR3 is TGTGCCAGCCGTCCGGCTGGGACAGGCAACACCGGGGAGCTGTTTTTT.

At least ten counts were recorded for this clonotype. The rearrangement joins TRBV6-2 or TRBV6-3 to TRBJ2-1; perhaps TRBD1 as D (6 bases). This CDR3 is built from 14 residues. Trimming pared 5 bases from V and 2 bases from J, leaving 10 bases between. Germline CDR1 is MNHEY and CDR2 is SVGEGT. Here the CDR3 DNA reads TGTGCCAGCAGTCTAGGGGGACCCTACAATGAGCAGTTCTTC. Translation gives CASSLGGPYNEQFF.

With regard to this clonotype: A read error may explain this, as a much larger clone is one base away. DNA of the CDR3: TGTGCCAGCAGCTTGGCCGCGGCAGGGAGCAGCTATGGCTACACCTTC. It encodes CASSLAAAGSSYGYTF. V gene TRBV5-5 combines with J gene TRBJ1-2, with TRBD1 as a possible D gene (5 bases). This CDR3 comprises 16 residues. Deletions cut 0 bases from V and 4 bases from J, with 16 bases between. Per the germline V gene, CDR1 is SGHKS and CDR2 is YYEKEE (reference sequence).

This clonotype has a count of ten or more. V gene TRBV18 combines with J gene TRBJ2-1; D tentatively reads TRBD1 or TRBD2 (6 bases each). V was pared by 6 bases and J by 7 bases, with 31 bases between. Germline V gives CDR1 KGHSH, CDR2 LQKENI. The CDR3 totals 19 residues. The chain's CDR3 is CASSHRMAQGRGVQNEQFF. CDR3 DNA sequence: TGTGCCAGCTCCCACCGAATGGCGCAGGGGCGGGGAGTGCAGAATGAGCAGTTCTTC.

This clonotype was recorded a few times. The V and J genes are TRBV5-1 and TRBJ2-2; 11 nucleotides match TRBD1. After removal of 5 bases from V and 6 bases from J, the junction contained 3 bases not matched to a gene. From germline, CDR1 is SGHRS and CDR2 YFSETQ. This CDR3 comprises 14 residues. CDR3 nucleotides: TGCGCCAGCAGGCCGGGACAGGGGGCCGGGGAGCTGTTTTTT. Translating gives CASRPGQGAGELFF.

Many counts were recorded for this clonotype. The chain is built from TRBV2 and TRBJ2-1, with D perhaps TRBD1 (5 bases). The CDR3 spans 13 residues. With 10 bases removed from V and 3 bases from J, the gap between germline ends came to 13 bases. Germline CDR1 reads SNHLY; CDR2 reads FYNNEI. The CDR3: CAISTDGYNEQFF. The CDR3 DNA follows: TGTGCCATTTCGACAGACGGCTACAATGAGCAGTTCTTC.

This clonotype was detected a few times. The chain is built from TRBV14 and TRBJ2-1; no firm D call. Per germline, CDR1 SGHDN and CDR2 FVKESK. CDR3 length: 13 amino acids. V lost 1 base to trimming and J lost 8 bases, with 9 bases between them. This CDR3 is CASSQASIYEQFF. In nucleotides, the CDR3 is TGTGCCAGCAGCCAAGCCTCGATCTATGAGCAGTTCTTC.

This clonotype was seen at least ten times. The V and J genes are TRBV20-1 and TRBJ1-2, with 9 nucleotides matching TRBD1. The germline V gene encodes CDR1 DFQATT and CDR2 SNEGSKA (reference sequence). This CDR3 is 14 amino acids long. J was trimmed by 4 bases and V by 5 bases; bases with no gene match: 8. The CDR3 region is CSAGRDRVIYGYTF. Written as DNA, the CDR3 is TGCAGTGCTGGCCGGGACAGGGTTATCTATGGCTACACCTTC.

This clonotype was seen only a few times. The V gene is TRBV12-3 or TRBV12-4, the J gene TRBJ1-5; 8 bases agree with TRBD1. V was pared by 6 bases and J by 4 bases, with 2 bases of the junction left unmatched. There are 13 residues in the CDR3. The CDR3 spells CASSRDRNQPQHF. CDR3 nucleotides: TGTGCCAGCAGCCGGGACAGGAATCAGCCCCAGCATTTT.

As to this clonotype: A much larger clone differs from this one at a single base, so this may be a read error. The gene calls are TRBV10-3 and TRBJ1-4; D may be TRBD1 (6 bases). The V gene's germline CDR1 is ENHRY and CDR2 SYGVKD. CDR3 length: 13 residues. Trimming stripped 9 bases from V and 6 bases from J, with 14 bases between. The CDR3 reads CAMRPGQDEKLFF. The CDR3 coding sequence is TGTGCCATGAGGCCGGGACAAGATGAAAAACTGTTTTTT.

This clonotype was detected many times. The chain recombines TRBV29-1 with TRBJ1-1, with TRBD1 matching 8 bases. The CDR3 covers 12 residues. Germline CDR1 and CDR2: SQVTM and ANQGSEA. J lost 4 bases, V lost 6 bases, and 4 bases had no gene match. The CDR3 nucleotides read TGCAGCGTGGAAACAGGGGGCACTGAAGCTTTCTTT. Its translation: CSVETGGTEAFF.

On this clonotype itself: A read error may be the cause here, since a much bigger clone is one base away. The rearrangement uses TRBV2 and TRBJ1-5, with 9 bases identical to TRBD1. The V gene's germline CDR1 is SNHLY and CDR2 FYNNEI. The CDR3 runs 16 residues. The CDR3 DNA reads as TGTGCCAGCAGTGGGACAGGGGATGAGGGCAATCAGCTCCAGCATTTT. This translates into CASSGTGDEGNQLQHF.

This clonotype has a count of ten or more. The J gene is TRBJ2-2, the V gene TRBV5-1; D tentatively reads TRBD1 or TRBD2 (7 bases each). V shed 4 bases and J shed 1 base, with 14 bases lying between them. There are 16 residues in the CDR3. Looked up from germline, CDR1 is SGHRS and CDR2 is YFSETQ. The CDR3 coding sequence is TGCGCCAGCAGCCCCAGGGGGGGAGTGAACACCGGGGAGCTGTTTTTT. It codes for CASSPRGGVNTGELFF.

This chain joins TRBV28 and TRBJ2-2; D unresolved. The germline gives CDR1 MDHEN, CDR2 SYDVKM. The CDR3 covers 13 residues. Trimming left V 3 bases short and J 6 bases short, with 8 bases between. The DNA for the CDR3 is TGTGCCAGCAGTTTGATGGTAGCCGGGGAGCTGTTTTTT. This codes for CASSLMVAGELFF.

This clonotype came up many times. V usage is TRBV2 and J usage is TRBJ1-5; unclear D gene. The germline gives CDR1 SNHLY, CDR2 FYNNEI. This CDR3 has 11 residues. The V and J ends lost 6 bases and 6 bases respectively, with 6 bases between them. The CDR3 DNA follows: TGTGCCAGCAGCCCAAGTCAGCCCCAGCATTTT. Translated, it gives CASSPSQPQHF.

This clonotype appeared many times. The chain joins TRBV7-3 to TRBJ2-2; D may correspond to TRBD1 or TRBD2 (7 bases each). This CDR3 contains 20 residues. CDR1 and CDR2 (germline): SGHTA, FQGTGA. V dropped 5 bases and J dropped 2 bases, with 27 bases sitting between them. CDR3 nucleotides: TGTGCCAGCAGCGCCCTTTGGGGGGACAGCAAGCGGGGAAACACCGGGGAGCTGTTTTTT. Translation: CASSALWGDSKRGNTGELFF.

This clonotype was counted many times. The CDR3 sequence: CSRWGAGELFF. The CDR3 nucleotides are TGCAGTCGGTGGGGGGCCGGGGAGCTGTTTTTT. The chain is built from TRBV20-1 and TRBJ2-2; D might be TRBD2 (6 bases). Trimming left V 8 bases short and J 6 bases short, with 10 bases between. CDR3 size: 11 residues. The germline gives CDR1 DFQATT, CDR2 SNEGSKA (reference sequence).

In this sample, this clonotype turned up many times. The chain joins TRBV5-1 to TRBJ2-7; 9 positions agree with TRBD1. Germline values: CDR1 SGHRS, CDR2 YFSETQ. V shed 2 bases and J 2 bases; nucleotides not matched to a gene: 5. CDR3 size: 15 residues. In DNA, the CDR3 is TGCGCCAGCAGCTTAGGACAGGGGCGAACCTACGAGCAGTACTTC. Translated, it gives CASSLGQGRTYEQYF.

A remark on this clonotype: An end of the junction does not agree with germline; a read error may underlie this. The genes are TRBV20-1 and TRBJ2-7; TRBD1 aligns across 9 bases. CDR1 DFQATT and CDR2 SNEGSKA come from the germline V gene (reference sequence). The CDR3 sequence is 12 residues long. The CDR3 region has the DNA TGCAGTGCTAGGGACAGGGGCTACGGGCAGTACTTC. Its protein product is CSARDRGYGQYF.

In regard to this clonotype: Being one base from a much bigger clone, this may be a read error. This rearrangement joins TRBV12-3 or TRBV12-4 to TRBJ1-1, with D perhaps matching TRBD1 (5 bases). This CDR3 has 13 residues. CDR3 DNA sequence: TGTGCCATCAGTCGACAGCTGAACACTGAAGCTTTCTTT. Protein: CAISRQLNTEAFF.

A remark on this clonotype: A much larger clone sits a single nucleotide away, making a read error possible. V is TRBV10-3 and J is TRBJ1-1, with D possibly TRBD1 on 5 matching bases. CDR1 is ENHRY, CDR2 SYGVKD, per germline. CDR3 length: 16 amino acids. The CDR3 DNA reads TGTGCCTTCAGTGAGGCCCCTTCGGGGGGAAGCACTGAAGCTTTCTTT. It specifies CAFSEAPSGGSTEAFF.